This T cell receptor (beta chain) is drawn from a study of identical twins. CDR1 and CDR2 (germline): SQVTM, ANQGSEA. The CDR3 has 10 amino acids. Between the trimmed V and J ends, which lost 8 bases and 2 bases, there was a span of 5 bases. TCRdb processed the 5' RACE reads anew with MiXCR; each CDR3 protein has one entry. Of hundreds of thousands of distinct CDR3 sequences listed, approximately 21% were seen once; the top ten hold over 4%. This clonotype appeared a few times. The same sample was also used in a study of T cells expressing NK-cell markers.

The genes are TRBV29-1 and TRBJ2-3; no clear D. Sequences were obtained from PBMCs. The receptor was isolated from a woman under 30 in good health. CDR3 region: CSSNTDTQYF. CDR3 nucleotides: TGCAGCTCTAACACAGATACGCAGTATTTT.